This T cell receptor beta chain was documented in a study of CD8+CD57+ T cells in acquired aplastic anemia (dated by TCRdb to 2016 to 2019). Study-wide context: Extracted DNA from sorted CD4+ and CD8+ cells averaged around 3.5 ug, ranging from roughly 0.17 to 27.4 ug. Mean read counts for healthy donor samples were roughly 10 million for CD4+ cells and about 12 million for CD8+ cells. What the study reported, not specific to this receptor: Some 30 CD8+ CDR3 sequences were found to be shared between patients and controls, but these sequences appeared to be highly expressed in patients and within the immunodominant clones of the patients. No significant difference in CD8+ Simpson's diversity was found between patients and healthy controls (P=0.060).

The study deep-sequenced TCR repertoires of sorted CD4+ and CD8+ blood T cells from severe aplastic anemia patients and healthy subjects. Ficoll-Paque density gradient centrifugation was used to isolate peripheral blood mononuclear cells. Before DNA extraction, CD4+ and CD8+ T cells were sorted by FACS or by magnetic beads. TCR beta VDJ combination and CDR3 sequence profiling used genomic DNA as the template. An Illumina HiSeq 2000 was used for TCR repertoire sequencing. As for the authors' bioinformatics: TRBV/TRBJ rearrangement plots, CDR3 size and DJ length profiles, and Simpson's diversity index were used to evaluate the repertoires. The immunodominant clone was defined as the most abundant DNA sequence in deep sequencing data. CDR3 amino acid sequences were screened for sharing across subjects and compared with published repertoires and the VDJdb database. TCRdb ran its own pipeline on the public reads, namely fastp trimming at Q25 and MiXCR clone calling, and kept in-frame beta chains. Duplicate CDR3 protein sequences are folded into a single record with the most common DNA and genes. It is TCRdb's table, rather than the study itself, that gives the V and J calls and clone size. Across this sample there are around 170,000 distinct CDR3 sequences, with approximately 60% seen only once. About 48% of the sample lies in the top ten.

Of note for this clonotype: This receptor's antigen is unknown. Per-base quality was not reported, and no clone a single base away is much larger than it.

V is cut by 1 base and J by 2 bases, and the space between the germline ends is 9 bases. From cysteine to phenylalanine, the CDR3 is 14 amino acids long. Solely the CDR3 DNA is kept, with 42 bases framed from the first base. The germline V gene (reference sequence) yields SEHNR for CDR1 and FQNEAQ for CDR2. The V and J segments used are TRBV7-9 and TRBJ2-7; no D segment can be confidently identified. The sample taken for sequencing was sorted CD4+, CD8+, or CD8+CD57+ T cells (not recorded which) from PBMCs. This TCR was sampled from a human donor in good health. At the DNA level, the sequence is TGTGCCAGCAGCTTAGTAATAACAACCTACGAGCAGTACTTC. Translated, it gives CASSLVITTYEQYF.